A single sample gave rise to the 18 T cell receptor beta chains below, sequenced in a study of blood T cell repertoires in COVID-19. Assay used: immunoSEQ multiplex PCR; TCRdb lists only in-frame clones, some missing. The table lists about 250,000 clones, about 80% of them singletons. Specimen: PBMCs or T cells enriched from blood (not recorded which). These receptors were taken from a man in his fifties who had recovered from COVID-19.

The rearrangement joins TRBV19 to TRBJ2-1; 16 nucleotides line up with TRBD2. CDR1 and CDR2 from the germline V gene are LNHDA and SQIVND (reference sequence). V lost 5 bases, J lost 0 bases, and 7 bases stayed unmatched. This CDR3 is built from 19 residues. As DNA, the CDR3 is TGTGCCAGTAGTGAACCCGGGACTAGCGGGAGGGGCTCCTACAATGAGCAGTTCTTC. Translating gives CASSEPGTSGRGSYNEQFF.

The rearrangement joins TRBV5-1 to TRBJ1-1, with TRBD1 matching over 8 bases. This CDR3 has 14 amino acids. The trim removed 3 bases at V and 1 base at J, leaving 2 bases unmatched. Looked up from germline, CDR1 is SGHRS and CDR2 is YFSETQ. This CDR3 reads CASSSGQGNTEAFF. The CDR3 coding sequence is TGCGCCAGCAGCTCCGGACAGGGGAACACTGAAGCTTTCTTT. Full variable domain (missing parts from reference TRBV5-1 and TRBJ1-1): KAGVTQTPRYLIKTRGQQVTLSCSPISGHRSVSWYQQTPGQGLQFLFEYFSETQRNKGNFPGRFSGRQFSNSRSEMNVSTLELGDSALYLCASSSGQGNTEAFFGQGTRLTVV.

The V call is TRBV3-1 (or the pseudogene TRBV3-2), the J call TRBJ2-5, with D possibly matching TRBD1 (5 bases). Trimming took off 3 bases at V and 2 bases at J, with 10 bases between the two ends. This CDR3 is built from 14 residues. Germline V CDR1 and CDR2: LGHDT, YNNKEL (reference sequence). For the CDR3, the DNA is TGTGCCAGCAGCCAGTCAGGGTGGCAAGAGACCCAGTACTTC. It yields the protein CASSQSGWQETQYF.

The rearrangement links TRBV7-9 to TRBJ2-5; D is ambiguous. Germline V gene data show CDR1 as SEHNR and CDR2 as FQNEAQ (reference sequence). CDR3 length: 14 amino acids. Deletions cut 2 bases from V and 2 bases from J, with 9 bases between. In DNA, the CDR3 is TGTGCCAGCAGCTTAACTCCCGGGCAAGAGACCCAGTACTTC. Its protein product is CASSLTPGQETQYF.

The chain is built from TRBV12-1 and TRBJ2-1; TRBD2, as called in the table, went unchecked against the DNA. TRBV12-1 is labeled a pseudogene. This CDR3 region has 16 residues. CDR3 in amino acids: CASSHETGLSYNEQFF. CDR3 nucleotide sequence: TGTGCCAGCAGCCACGAGACGGGTCTCTCCTACAATGAGCAGTTCTTC.

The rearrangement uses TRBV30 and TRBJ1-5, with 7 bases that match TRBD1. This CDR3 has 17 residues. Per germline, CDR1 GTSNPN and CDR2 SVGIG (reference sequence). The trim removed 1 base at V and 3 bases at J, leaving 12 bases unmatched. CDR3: CAWSGIAGTANNQPQHF. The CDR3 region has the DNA TGTGCCTGGAGTGGTATTGCCGGGACAGCGAACAATCAGCCCCAGCATTTT.

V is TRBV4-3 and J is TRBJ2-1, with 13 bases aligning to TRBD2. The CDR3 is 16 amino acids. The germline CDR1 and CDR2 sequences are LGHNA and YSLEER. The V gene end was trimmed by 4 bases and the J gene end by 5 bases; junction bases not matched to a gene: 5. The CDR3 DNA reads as TGCGCCAGCAGCCGAGGACTAGCGGGAGCGGACAATGAGCAGTTCTTC. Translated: CASSRGLAGADNEQFF.

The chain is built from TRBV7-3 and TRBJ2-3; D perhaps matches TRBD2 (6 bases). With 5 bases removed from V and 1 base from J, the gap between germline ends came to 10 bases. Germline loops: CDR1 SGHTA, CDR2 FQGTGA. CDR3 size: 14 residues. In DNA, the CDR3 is TGTGCCAGCAGCACGGGACTCGGCACAGATACGCAGTATTTT. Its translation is CASSTGLGTDTQYF.

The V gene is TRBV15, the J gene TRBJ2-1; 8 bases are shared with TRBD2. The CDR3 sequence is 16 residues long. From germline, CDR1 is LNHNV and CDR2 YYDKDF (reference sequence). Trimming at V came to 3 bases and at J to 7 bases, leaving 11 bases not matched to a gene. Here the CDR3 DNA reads TGTGCCACCAGCAGGGGAGGCGGTAGCGGGATTAATGAGCAGTTCTTC. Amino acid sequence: CATSRGGGSGINEQFF. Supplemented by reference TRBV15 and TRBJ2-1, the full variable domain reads DAMVIQNPRYQVTQFGKPVTLSCSQTLNHNVMYWYQQKSSQAPKLLFHYYDKDFNNEADTPDNFQSRRPNTSFCFLDIRSPGLGDTAMYLCATSRGGGSGINEQFFGPGTRLTVL.

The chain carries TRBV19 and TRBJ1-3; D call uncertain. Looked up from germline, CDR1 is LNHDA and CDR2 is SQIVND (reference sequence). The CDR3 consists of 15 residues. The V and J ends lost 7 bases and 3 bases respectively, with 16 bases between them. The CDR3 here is CASKGGNFLGNTIYF. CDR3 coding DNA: TGTGCCAGTAAAGGCGGAAACTTTCTTGGAAACACCATATATTTT.

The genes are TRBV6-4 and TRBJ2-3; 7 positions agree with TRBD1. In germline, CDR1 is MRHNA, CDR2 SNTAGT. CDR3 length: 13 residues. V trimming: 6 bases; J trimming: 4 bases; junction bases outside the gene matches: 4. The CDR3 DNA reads TGTGCCAGCAGCCAGGGGGTGGCAGATACGCAGTATTTT. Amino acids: CASSQGVADTQYF.

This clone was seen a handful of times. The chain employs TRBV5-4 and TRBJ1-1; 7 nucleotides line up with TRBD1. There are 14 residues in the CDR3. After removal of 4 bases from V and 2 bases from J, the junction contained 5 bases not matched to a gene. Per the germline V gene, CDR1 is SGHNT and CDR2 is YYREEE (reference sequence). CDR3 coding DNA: TGTGCCAGCAGCCGCGGGACAGCCAACACTGAAGCTTTCTTT. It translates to CASSRGTANTEAFF.

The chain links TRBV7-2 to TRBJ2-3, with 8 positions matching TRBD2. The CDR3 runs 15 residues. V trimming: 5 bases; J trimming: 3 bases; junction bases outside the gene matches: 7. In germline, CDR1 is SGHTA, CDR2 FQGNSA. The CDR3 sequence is CASSPSGGKTDTQYF. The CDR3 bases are TGTGCCAGCAGCCCAAGCGGGGGCAAGACAGATACGCAGTATTTT.

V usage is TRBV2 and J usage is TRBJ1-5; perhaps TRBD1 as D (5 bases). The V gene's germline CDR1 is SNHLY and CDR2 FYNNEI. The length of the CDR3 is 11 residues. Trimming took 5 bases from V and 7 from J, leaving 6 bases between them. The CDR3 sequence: CASSQGQPQHF. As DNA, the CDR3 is TGTGCCAGCAGTCAGGGACAGCCCCAGCATTTT.

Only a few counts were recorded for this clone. The CDR3 nucleotides read TGCAGCGTACTACAGGGACGGGGCACTGAAGCTTTCTTT. This sequence encodes CSVLQGRGTEAFF. The rearrangement joins TRBV29-1 to TRBJ1-1, with D tentatively TRBD1 (6 bases). The CDR3 is 13 residues long. CDR1 and CDR2 (germline): SQVTM, ANQGSEA. V dropped 6 bases and J dropped 4 bases, with 15 bases sitting between them.

The CDR3 reads CASRGTEYEQYF. The CDR3 region has the DNA TGTGCCAGCAGGGGCACCGAATACGAGCAGTACTTC. The rearrangement links TRBV28 to TRBJ2-7; D not resolved. The CDR3 has 12 residues. Germline assignment: CDR1 MDHEN and CDR2 SYDVKM. The ends were cut back, 6 bases at V and 4 bases at J, with 10 bases in the middle.

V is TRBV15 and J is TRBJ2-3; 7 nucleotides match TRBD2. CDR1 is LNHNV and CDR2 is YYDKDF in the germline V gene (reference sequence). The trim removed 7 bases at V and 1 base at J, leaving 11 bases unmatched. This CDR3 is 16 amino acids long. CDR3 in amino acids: CATTLWGRAGTDTQYF. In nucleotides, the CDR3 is TGTGCCACCACCCTATGGGGGAGGGCCGGCACAGATACGCAGTATTTT.

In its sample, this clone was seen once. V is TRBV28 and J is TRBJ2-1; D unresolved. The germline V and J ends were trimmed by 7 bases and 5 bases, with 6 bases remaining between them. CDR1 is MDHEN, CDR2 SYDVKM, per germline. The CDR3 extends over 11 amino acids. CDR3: CASINNNEQFF. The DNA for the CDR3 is TGTGCCAGCATTAACAACAATGAGCAGTTCTTC.